A single sample is the source of the 14 T cell receptor beta chains below, sequenced in a study of blood T cells in healthy people across ages. The authors ran a second PCR of roughly 6 to 12 cycles using a sample-barcoded 5' primer and a J-beta primer mix. In TCRdb, the 5' RACE reads were re-called with MiXCR into one record per CDR3 protein. The sample includes fewer than 750,000 distinct CDR3 sequences, more than 45% seen only once; the top ten take around an eighth. The sequencing sample was made of blood. The source of these receptors is a woman older than 75 in good health.

With regard to this clonotype: It may be a read error: a sequence one base away is much more abundant. The chain has TRBV5-1 and TRBJ2-3; possibly TRBD1 for D (5 bases). This CDR3 has 16 residues. Germline lookup yields CDR1 SGHRS and CDR2 YFSETQ. The CDR3 loop is CASSFPGRRVTDMQYF. CDR3 nucleotide sequence: TGCGCCAGCAGCTTTCCAGGGCGGAGAGTTACAGATATGCAGTATTTT.

Concerning this clonotype itself: This may come from a read error, since a much larger clone is one base off. The chain joins TRBV12-3 or TRBV12-4 to TRBJ2-3; D call uncertain. The CDR3 runs to 13 residues. CDR3 sequence reads: CANSLTDADTQYF. The CDR3 DNA is TGTGCCAACAGTTTAACGGATGCAGATACGCAGTATTTT.

The chain joins TRBV30 to TRBJ2-5; 9 bases are shared with TRBD2. Germline V gene lookup returns CDR1 GTSNPN and CDR2 SVGIG (reference sequence). The trim removed 2 bases at V and 5 bases at J, leaving 15 bases unmatched. The CDR3 is made up of 17 amino acids. The CDR3 DNA follows: TGTGCCTGGAGTTCCCCTTATCTAGCGGGGTCTCTGGAGACCCAGTACTTC. This codes for CAWSSPYLAGSLETQYF.

V gene TRBV7-8 combines with J gene TRBJ1-2, with TRBD1 matching over 8 bases. In germline, CDR1 is SGHVS, CDR2 FQNEAQ. The length of the CDR3 is 15 residues. The V segment lost 5 bases and the J segment 4 bases; nucleotides outside the gene matches: 9. CDR3 sequence reads: CASSPSTGVSYGYTF. CDR3 sequence (DNA): TGTGCCAGCAGCCCTTCGACAGGGGTGAGCTATGGCTACACCTTC.

There are many counts of this clonotype. The rearrangement links TRBV29-1 to TRBJ1-2; D not resolved. This CDR3 comprises 11 residues. Trimming removed 4 bases from V and 8 bases from J, with 11 bases in between. CDR1 and CDR2 from the germline V gene are SQVTM and ANQGSEA. CDR3 protein: CSVAALGGYTF. DNA for the CDR3: TGCAGCGTTGCGGCACTCGGCGGCTACACCTTC.

On this clonotype: This may arise from a read error, as a much more abundant clone is one base away. This chain joins TRBV9 and TRBJ2-5; D may match TRBD1 or TRBD2 (5 bases each). The J call may not be correct, given that the DNA end is closer to TRBJ2-1. CDR1 is SGDLS and CDR2 is YYNGEE in the germline V gene. CDR3 length: 17 residues. The CDR3 spells CASSVREGLVIVETQFF. The CDR3 DNA is TGTGCCAGCAGCGTAAGAGAGGGGCTTGTTATTGTGGAGACCCAGTTCTTC.

This chain uses TRBV4-1 with TRBJ2-7; maybe TRBD1 (5 bases). This CDR3 has 17 amino acids. Germline V CDR1 and CDR2: MGHRA, YSYEKL. V was trimmed by 0 bases and J by 3 bases, leaving 18 bases between them. The CDR3 loop reads CASSQEGSIGVHYEQYF. The DNA for the CDR3 is TGCGCCAGCAGCCAAGAGGGTTCGATAGGGGTTCACTACGAGCAGTACTTC.

The V and J genes are TRBV5-6 and TRBJ2-1; TRBD2 aligns across 10 bases. Germline-derived CDR1 and CDR2 are SGHDT and YYEEEE. The ends lost 7 bases at V and 3 bases at J; junction bases unmatched: 7. CDR3 length: 15 amino acids. The CDR3 here is CASASQRGGYNEQFF. DNA of the CDR3: TGTGCCAGCGCCTCTCAGCGGGGGGGCTACAATGAGCAGTTCTTC. The whole variable domain, filled in from reference TRBV5-6 and TRBJ2-1, reads DAGVTQSPTHLIKTRGQQVTLRCSPKSGHDTVSWYQQALGQGPQFIFQYYEEEERQRGNFPDRFSGHQFPNYSSELNVNALLLGDSALYLCASASQRGGYNEQFFGPGTRLTVL.

This clonotype was picked up many times. At one end the junction does not follow the germline gene, possibly because of a read error. The chain employs TRBV7-2 and TRBJ2-1; 11 nucleotides agree with TRBD2. The CDR3 is 15 residues long. Germline V lookup: CDR1 SGHTA, CDR2 FQGNSA. This CDR3 is CASSFSGGAYNEQFF. Here the CDR3 DNA reads TGCGCCAGCAGCTTTAGCGGGGGGGCCTACAATGAGCAGTTCTTC. Based on the CDR3 plus reference TRBV7-2 and TRBJ2-1, the full variable domain is GAGVSQSPSNKVTEKGKDVELRCDPISGHTALYWYRQSLGQGLEFLIYFQGNSAPDKSGLPSDRFSAERTGGSVSTLTIQRTQQEDSAVYLCASSFSGGAYNEQFFGPGTRLTVL.

This clonotype came up a few times. V and J are TRBV12-3 or TRBV12-4 and TRBJ2-7, with D perhaps TRBD1 or TRBD2 (5 bases each). V was trimmed by 6 bases and J by 3 bases, leaving 6 bases between them. The CDR3 sequence is 11 residues long. The CDR3 reads CASRGDYEQYF. The CDR3 nucleotides are TGTGCCAGCAGGGGGGACTACGAGCAGTACTTC.

Regarding this clonotype: A read error may explain this, as a much larger clone is one base away. The chain links TRBV3-1 to TRBJ2-3, with D hard to call. Trimming removed 3 bases at V and 5 bases at J, with 6 bases between. CDR1 and CDR2 (germline): LGHDT, YNNKEL (reference sequence). The CDR3 spans 12 residues. DNA for the CDR3: TGTGCCAGCAGCCAGGCCAAAGATACGCAGTATTTT. This translates into CASSQAKDTQYF.

V and J are TRBV9 and TRBJ2-3, with 8 bases that match TRBD2. CDR3 size: 15 residues. Germline lookup yields CDR1 SGDLS and CDR2 YYNGEE. The V gene end was trimmed by 1 base and the J gene end by 2 bases; junction bases not matched to a gene: 3. Here the CDR3 DNA reads TGTGCCAGCAGCGTAATAGCGGGGAACACAGATACGCAGTATTTT. Translation: CASSVIAGNTDTQYF. The complete variable domain, with remaining parts taken from reference TRBV9 and TRBJ2-3, reads DSGVTQTPKHLITATGQRVTLRCSPRSGDLSVYWYQQSLDQGLQFLIQYYNGEERAKGNILERFSAQQFPDLHSELNLSSLELGDSALYFCASSVIAGNTDTQYFGPGTRLTVL.

The gene calls are TRBV7-2 and TRBJ2-3, with 12 bases identical to TRBD2. The CDR3 is made up of 18 amino acids. V shed 4 bases and J 6 bases; nucleotides not matched to a gene: 14. In germline, CDR1 is SGHTA, CDR2 FQGNSA. The CDR3 spells CASSSHPTSGGSVDTQYF. Here the CDR3 DNA reads TGTGCCAGCAGCTCCCACCCAACTAGCGGGGGGAGCGTGGATACGCAGTATTTT.

The J gene is TRBJ2-7, the V gene TRBV12-3 or TRBV12-4; D may match TRBD1 or TRBD2 (6 bases each). The CDR3 spans 13 residues. Trimming cost V 8 bases and J 5 bases, with 16 bases left between them. In nucleotides, the CDR3 is TGTGCCAGCGAACCGGGGGCCGGTCACGAGCAGTACTTC. Translation gives CASEPGAGHEQYF.